This TCR beta chain was sequenced in a study of post-analysis software for immune sequencing data. Study-wide background: The cohort encompassed relapsing-remitting, secondary progressive and progressive-relapsing multiple sclerosis disease courses. Study conclusions and caveats: Samples made in the same batch grouped tightly together by F measure. Compared with controls, patients showed significantly lower normalized Chao1 diversity. The five TRBV segments detected at higher frequency in patients than in controls included TRBV5-6, TRBV5-1 and TRBV20-1.

The authors incorporated unique molecular identifiers into the TCR beta cDNA libraries. Input amounts of 1 to 10 million T cells were used. These gave approximately 500,000 cDNA molecules, so each molecule approximated one T cell. TCRdb recomputed calls from the PCR reads with MiXCR, one row per CDR3 protein. In the table there are 180,000 or so distinct CDR3 sequences, 29% of which are singletons. In its sample, this clonotype was seen many times. As yet, its antigen is unknown. Trimming took off 10 bases at V and 3 bases at J, with 10 bases between the two ends. The CDR3 extends over 11 amino acids. Germline V gene lookup returns CDR1 MDHEN and CDR2 SYDVKM.

The chain employs TRBV28 and TRBJ2-7; D is undetermined. This receptor was obtained from a girl under 18 with multiple sclerosis. The sequenced material came from blood. CDR3 nucleotide sequence: TGTGCCACCTCCATTTTCTACGAGCAGTACTTC. Protein product: CATSIFYEQYF.